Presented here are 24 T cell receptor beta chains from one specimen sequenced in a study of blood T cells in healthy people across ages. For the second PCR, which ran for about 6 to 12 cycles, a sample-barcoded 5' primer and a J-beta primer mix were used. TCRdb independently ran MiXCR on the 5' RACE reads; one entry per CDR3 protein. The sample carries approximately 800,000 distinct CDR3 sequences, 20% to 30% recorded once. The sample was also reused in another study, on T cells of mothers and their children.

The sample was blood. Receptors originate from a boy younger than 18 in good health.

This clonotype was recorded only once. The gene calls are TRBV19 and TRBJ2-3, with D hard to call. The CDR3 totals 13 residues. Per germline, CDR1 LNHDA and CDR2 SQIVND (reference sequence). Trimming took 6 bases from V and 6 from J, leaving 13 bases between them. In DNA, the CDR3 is TGTGCCAGTAGACCAAGCCCCATGGATACGCAGTATTTT. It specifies CASRPSPMDTQYF.

The CDR3 loop is CASSPTGKTAYEQYF. The CDR3 DNA reads as TGTGCCAGCAGTCCGACAGGGAAAACAGCTTACGAGCAGTACTTC. The rearrangement uses TRBV12-3 or TRBV12-4 and TRBJ2-7, with 7 bases aligning to TRBD1. The CDR3 totals 15 residues. The J segment lost 4 bases and the V segment lost 5 bases, leaving 11 bases of the junction unmatched.

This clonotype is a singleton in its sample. The DNA for the CDR3 is TGTGCCCGTATTGTCTTCCAGCGAAAATACAATGAGCAGTTCTTC. The encoded protein is CARIVFQRKYNEQFF. The chain links TRBV19 to TRBJ2-1; D call uncertain. CDR1 and CDR2 from the germline V gene are LNHDA and SQIVND (reference sequence). The CDR3 length is 15 residues. V lost 11 bases, J lost 4 bases, and 21 bases lay in between.

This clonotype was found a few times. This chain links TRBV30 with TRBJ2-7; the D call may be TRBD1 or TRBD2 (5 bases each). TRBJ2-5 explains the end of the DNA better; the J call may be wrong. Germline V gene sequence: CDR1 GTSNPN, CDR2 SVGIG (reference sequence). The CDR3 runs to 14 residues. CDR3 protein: CAWSVTGTEETQYF. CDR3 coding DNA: TGTGCCTGGAGTGTCACGGGGACCGAAGAGACCCAGTACTTC.

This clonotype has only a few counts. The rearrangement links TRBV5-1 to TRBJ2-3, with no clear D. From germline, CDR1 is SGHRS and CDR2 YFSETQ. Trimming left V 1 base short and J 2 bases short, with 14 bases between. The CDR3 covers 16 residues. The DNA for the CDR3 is TGCGCCAGCAGCTTGACACAGACGAGCCCCACAGATACGCAGTATTTT. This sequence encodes CASSLTQTSPTDTQYF.

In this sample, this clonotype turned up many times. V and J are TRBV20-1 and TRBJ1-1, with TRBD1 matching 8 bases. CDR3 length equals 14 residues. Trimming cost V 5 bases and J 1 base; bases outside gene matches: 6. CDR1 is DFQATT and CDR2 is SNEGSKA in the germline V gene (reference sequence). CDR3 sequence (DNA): TGCAGTGCTCGCCGGGACAGGAAGAACACTGAAGCTTTCTTT. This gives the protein CSARRDRKNTEAFF.

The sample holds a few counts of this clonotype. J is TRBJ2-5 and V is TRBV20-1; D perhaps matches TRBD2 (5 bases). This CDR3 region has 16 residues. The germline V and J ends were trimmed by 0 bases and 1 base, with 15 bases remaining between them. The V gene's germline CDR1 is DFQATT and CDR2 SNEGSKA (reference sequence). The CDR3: CSARDREGGSQETQYF. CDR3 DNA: TGCAGTGCTAGAGATCGGGAAGGCGGGTCCCAAGAGACCCAGTACTTC.

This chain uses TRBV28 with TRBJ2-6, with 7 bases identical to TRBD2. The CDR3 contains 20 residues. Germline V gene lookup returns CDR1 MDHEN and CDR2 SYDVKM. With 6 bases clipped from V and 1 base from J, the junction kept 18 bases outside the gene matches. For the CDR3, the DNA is TGTGCCAGCAGCCGGCCCACCCCCGGGGGGTTCTGGTCTGGGGCCAACGTCCTGACTTTC. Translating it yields CASSRPTPGGFWSGANVLTF.

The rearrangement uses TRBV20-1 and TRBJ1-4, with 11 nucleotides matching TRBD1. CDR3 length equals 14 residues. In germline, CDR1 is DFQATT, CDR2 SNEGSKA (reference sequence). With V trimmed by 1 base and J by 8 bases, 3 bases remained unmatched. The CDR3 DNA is TGCAGTGCTAGAGCCGGGACAGGGGGAGAAAAACTGTTTTTT. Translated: CSARAGTGGEKLFF.

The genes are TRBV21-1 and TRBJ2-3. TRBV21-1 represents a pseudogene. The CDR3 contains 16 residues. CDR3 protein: CASSKETEIMADTQYF. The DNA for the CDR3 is TGTGCCAGCAGCAAAGAGACGGAGATCATGGCAGATACGCAGTATTTT.

CDR3 nucleotides: TGTGCCAGCGGCCCTAGCGGGGCAAGCTCCTACGAGCAGTACTTC. Protein: CASGPSGASSYEQYF. This chain connects TRBV6-1 to TRBJ2-7, with 9 bases aligning to TRBD2. The trim removed 8 bases at V and 0 bases at J, leaving 8 bases unmatched. This CDR3 contains 15 residues. The germline CDR1 and CDR2 sequences are MNHNS and SASEGT.

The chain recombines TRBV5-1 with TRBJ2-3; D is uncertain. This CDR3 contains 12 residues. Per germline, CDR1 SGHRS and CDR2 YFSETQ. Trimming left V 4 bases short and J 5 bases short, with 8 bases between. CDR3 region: CASSPYLDTQYF. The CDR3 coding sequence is TGCGCCAGCAGCCCTTACCTAGATACGCAGTATTTT.

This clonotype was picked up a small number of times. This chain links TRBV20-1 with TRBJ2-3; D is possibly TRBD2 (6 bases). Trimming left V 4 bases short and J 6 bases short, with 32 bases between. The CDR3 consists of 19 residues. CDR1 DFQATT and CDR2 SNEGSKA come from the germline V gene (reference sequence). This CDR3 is CSATPGPGLNITPWDTQYF. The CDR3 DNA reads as TGCAGTGCTACGCCCGGACCGGGACTCAACATCACCCCTTGGGATACGCAGTATTTT.

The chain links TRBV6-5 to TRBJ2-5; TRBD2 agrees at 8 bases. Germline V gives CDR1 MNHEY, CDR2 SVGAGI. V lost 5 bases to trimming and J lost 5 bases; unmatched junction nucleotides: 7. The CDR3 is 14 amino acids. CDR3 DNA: TGTGCCAGCAGTCCGGGACTAGGTGCCGAGACCCAGTACTTC. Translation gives CASSPGLGAETQYF.

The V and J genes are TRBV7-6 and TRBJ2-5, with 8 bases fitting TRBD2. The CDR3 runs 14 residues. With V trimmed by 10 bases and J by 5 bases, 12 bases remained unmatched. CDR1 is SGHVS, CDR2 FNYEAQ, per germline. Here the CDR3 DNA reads TGTGCCACCTTCGGGGGGGCGGATGGGGAGACCCAGTACTTC. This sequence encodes CATFGGADGETQYF.

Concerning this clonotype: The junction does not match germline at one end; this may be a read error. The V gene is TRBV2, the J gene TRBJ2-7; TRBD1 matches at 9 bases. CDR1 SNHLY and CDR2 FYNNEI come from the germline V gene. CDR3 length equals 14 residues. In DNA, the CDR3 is TGTGCCAGCAGTGGACAGGGGGGAACCTACGCGCAGTACTTC. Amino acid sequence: CASSGQGGTYAQYF.

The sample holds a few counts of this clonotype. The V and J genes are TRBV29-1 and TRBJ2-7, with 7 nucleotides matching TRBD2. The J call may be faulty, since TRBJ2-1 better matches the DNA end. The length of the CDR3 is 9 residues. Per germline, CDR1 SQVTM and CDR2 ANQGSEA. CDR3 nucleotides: TGCGCCACGGGGGGTGAGCAGTTCTTC. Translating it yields CATGGEQFF.

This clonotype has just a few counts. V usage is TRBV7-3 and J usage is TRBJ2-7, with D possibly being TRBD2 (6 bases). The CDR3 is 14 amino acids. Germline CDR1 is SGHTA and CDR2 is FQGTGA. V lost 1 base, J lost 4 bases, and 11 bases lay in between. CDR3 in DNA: TGTGCCAGCAGCTTAAACCCGGGAGCTTACGAGCAGTACTTC. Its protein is CASSLNPGAYEQYF.

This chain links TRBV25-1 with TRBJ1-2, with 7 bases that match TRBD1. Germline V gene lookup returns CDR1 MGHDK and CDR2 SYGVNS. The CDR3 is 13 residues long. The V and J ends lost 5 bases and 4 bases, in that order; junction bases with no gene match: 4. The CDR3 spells CASSWTGGYGYTF. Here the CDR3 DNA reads TGTGCCAGCAGTTGGACAGGAGGCTATGGCTACACCTTC.

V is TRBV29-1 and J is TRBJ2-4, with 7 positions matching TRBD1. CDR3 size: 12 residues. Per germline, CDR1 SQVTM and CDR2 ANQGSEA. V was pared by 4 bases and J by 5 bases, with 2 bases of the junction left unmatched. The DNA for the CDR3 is TGCAGCGTTGGGGGACAGCAAAACATTCAGTACTTC. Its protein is CSVGGQQNIQYF. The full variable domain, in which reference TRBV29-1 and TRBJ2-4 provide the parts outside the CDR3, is SAVISQKPSRDICQRGTSLTIQCQVDSQVTMMFWYRQQPGQSLTLIATANQGSEATYESGFVIDKFPISRPNLTFSTLTVSNMSPEDSSIYLCSVGGQQNIQYFGAGTRLSVL.

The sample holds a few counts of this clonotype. The CDR3 here is CASSVGTSLYEQYF. The DNA for the CDR3 is TGCGCCAGCAGTGTCGGGACTAGCTTATACGAGCAGTACTTC. The chain couples TRBV10-2 to TRBJ2-5; 9 bases are shared with TRBD2. The end of the DNA is better explained by TRBJ2-7, so the J call may be wrong. The germline gives CDR1 WSHSY, CDR2 SAAADI. This CDR3 contains 14 residues.

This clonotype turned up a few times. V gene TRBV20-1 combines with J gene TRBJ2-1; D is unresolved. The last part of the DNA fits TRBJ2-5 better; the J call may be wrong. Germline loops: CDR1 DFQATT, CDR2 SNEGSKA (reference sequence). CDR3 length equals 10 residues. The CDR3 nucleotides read TGCAGTGCACATTATAGGACCCAGTACTTC. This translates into CSAHYRTQYF.

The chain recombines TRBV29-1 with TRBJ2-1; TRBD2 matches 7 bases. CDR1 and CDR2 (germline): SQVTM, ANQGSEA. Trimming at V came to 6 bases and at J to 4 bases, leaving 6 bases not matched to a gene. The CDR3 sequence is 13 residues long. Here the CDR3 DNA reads TGCAGCGTGAGTGGCGGGGGTTACAATGAGCAGTTCTTC. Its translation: CSVSGGGYNEQFF.

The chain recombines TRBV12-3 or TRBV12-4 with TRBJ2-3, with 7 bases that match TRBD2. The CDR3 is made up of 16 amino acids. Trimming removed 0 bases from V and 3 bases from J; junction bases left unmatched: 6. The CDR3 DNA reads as TGTGCCAGCAGTTTAGCGGGGGGGACCTCGACAGATACGCAGTATTTT. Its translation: CASSLAGGTSTDTQYF.